The source of this T cell receptor beta chain is a study of control samples from healthy donors and cancer patients. Measured with immunoSEQ multiplex PCR; TCRdb has only the in-frame clones, and not every one. The data contain some 70,000 clones, around 80% of them seen just once; the ten biggest clones take up 15% to 17%. Trimming removed 4 bases at V and 4 bases at J, with 14 bases between. The CDR3 totals 15 residues. CDR1 SGHDN and CDR2 FVKESK come from the germline V gene. The TCR originated in a man aged 55 to 70 in good health. The genes are TRBV14 and TRBJ1-3; perhaps TRBD1 as D (6 bases). The sample consisted of blood. This chain's CDR3 is CASSRQGYPGNTIYF. CDR3 nucleotide sequence: TGTGCCAGCAGCCGCCAGGGGTATCCGGGAAACACCATATATTTT.